The 5 T cell receptor beta chains below come from one sample, sequenced in a study of cytomegalovirus exposure and HLA in healthy donors. The PCR was carried out with 60 Vbeta primers and 13 Jbeta primers. TCRdb's table, derived via immunoSEQ multiplex PCR, lists solely in-frame clones and lacks some. Among fewer than 250,000 clones listed, 80% to 90% were seen once. Sequenced sample: PBMCs. These receptors were collected from a man between 25 and 39 years old in good health and CMV-seronegative.

About this clone itself: The germline gene is not matched at one end of the junction; a read error may be the cause. The rearrangement links TRBV18 to TRBJ2-6; the D gene is possibly TRBD1 (6 bases). The CDR3 has 15 residues. The germline CDR1 and CDR2 sequences are KGHSH and LQKENI. The CDR3 DNA is TGTGCCAGCTCACCGGACAGTCCTGGGGCCAGCGTCCTGACTTTC. Residues: CASSPDSPGASVLTF.

This clone turned up a few times. The rearrangement uses TRBV27 and TRBJ1-1; unclear D gene. Trimming pared 6 bases from V and 10 bases from J, leaving 12 bases between. Germline V gene data show CDR1 as MNHEY and CDR2 as SMNVEV (reference sequence). CDR3 length equals 11 residues. The CDR3 is CASRGRRVAFF. The CDR3 DNA sequence: TGTGCCAGCAGGGGCCGGAGGGTAGCTTTCTTT.

V and J are TRBV28 and TRBJ2-1; 8 nucleotides line up with TRBD2. Germline CDR1 reads MDHEN; CDR2 reads SYDVKM. The CDR3 spans 15 residues. V was pared by 1 base and J by 7 bases, with 6 bases of the junction left unmatched. CDR3 sequence: CASSLFRGGVNEQFF. CDR3 coding DNA: TGTGCCAGCAGTTTATTCCGGGGGGGCGTAAATGAGCAGTTCTTC.

The V and J genes are TRBV5-1 and TRBJ2-3, with a weak D call TRBD1 (5 bases). Between the trimmed V and J ends, which lost 6 bases and 7 bases, there was a span of 12 bases. Germline V lookup: CDR1 SGHRS, CDR2 YFSETQ. This CDR3 is 12 amino acids long. DNA of the CDR3: TGCGCCAGCAAACTTTCAGGGAATACGCAGTATTTT. Its protein is CASKLSGNTQYF.

This clone has only one observation. The genes are TRBV6-5 and TRBJ1-2; a weak D match, TRBD1 (5 bases). The CDR3 consists of 12 residues. V gave up 8 bases and J gave up 6 bases, with 13 bases separating them. Per the germline V gene, CDR1 is MNHEY and CDR2 is SVGAGI. The CDR3 coding sequence is TGTGCCAGCGGGCGGGGCTCAAATGGCTACACCTTC. It yields the protein CASGRGSNGYTF.